These 9 T cell receptor beta chains were sequenced from one sample in a study of blood T cells in healthy people across ages. A second PCR, run for about 7 to 11 cycles, used a sample-barcoded 5' primer plus a J-beta primer mix. TCRdb fed the 5' RACE reads into MiXCR, producing one record per CDR3 protein. The table lists approximately 960,000 distinct CDR3 sequences, 25% to 30% of them singletons, with around 9.6% in the top ten. The data were also submitted as part of a second study, on T cells of mothers and their children.

The sequenced sample was blood. These receptor sequences come from a woman in her forties in good health.

The chain recombines TRBV7-2 with TRBJ2-5, with 16 bases identical to TRBD2. The CDR3 length is 16 residues. In germline, CDR1 is SGHTA, CDR2 FQGNSA. With V trimmed by 5 bases and J by 11 bases, 11 bases remained unmatched. The CDR3 is CASSPGLAGGSAGQYF. For the CDR3, the DNA is TGTGCCAGCAGCCCGGGACTAGCGGGGGGGTCCGCCGGGCAGTACTTC.

The table lists this clonotype with many counts. Here the CDR3 reads CSARDQVETQYF. CDR3 DNA: TGCAGTGCTAGAGATCAGGTCGAGACCCAGTACTTC. The chain employs TRBV20-1 and TRBJ2-5; D is undetermined. This CDR3 contains 12 residues. V lost 0 bases to trimming and J lost 5 bases, with 7 bases between them. Per the germline V gene, CDR1 is DFQATT and CDR2 is SNEGSKA (reference sequence).

The chain has TRBV28 and TRBJ2-7; D perhaps matches TRBD2 (6 bases). Germline CDR1 reads MDHEN; CDR2 reads SYDVKM. The CDR3 consists of 14 residues. V shed 2 bases and J shed 2 bases, with 10 bases lying between them. CDR3 nucleotides: TGTGCCAGCAGTTTAAGGCGGACTACCTACGAGCAGTACTTC. Its translation is CASSLRRTTYEQYF.

The rearrangement joins TRBV29-1 to TRBJ2-3; D is possibly TRBD1 (5 bases). V was trimmed by 7 bases and J by 0 bases, leaving 14 bases between them. CDR3 length: 14 amino acids. The germline gives CDR1 SQVTM, CDR2 ANQGSEA. The CDR3 DNA reads TGCAGCGCACGGTGGGGCCCTAGCACAGATACGCAGTATTTT. This codes for CSARWGPSTDTQYF.

This clonotype has a handful of counts. The chain carries TRBV12-3 or TRBV12-4 and TRBJ2-1, with a weak D call TRBD2 (5 bases). Trimming removed 6 bases at V and 10 bases at J, with 16 bases between. This CDR3 is built from 13 residues. In nucleotides, the CDR3 is TGTGCCAGCAGGGGAGTTGGGATGAACGAGCAGTTCTTC. This gives the protein CASRGVGMNEQFF.

With respect to this clonotype: This is likely a read error, given that the CDR3 carries no conserved phenylalanine or tryptophan at its end. V is TRBV15 and J is TRBJ2-7; D is perhaps TRBD1 (6 bases). From germline, CDR1 is LNHNV and CDR2 YYDKDF (reference sequence). CDR3 length equals 15 residues. The CDR3 is CTTSREGQSSYEQYL. CDR3 nucleotides: TGTACCACCAGCAGAGAAGGACAGAGCTCCTACGAGCAGTACTTG.

Ten or more counts support this clonotype. The gene calls are TRBV7-2 and TRBJ2-1, with D uncertain. V shed 7 bases and J shed 8 bases, with 15 bases lying between them. This CDR3 is 13 amino acids long. CDR1 SGHTA and CDR2 FQGNSA come from the germline V gene. In nucleotides, the CDR3 is TGTGCCAGCAACGGGCCGTTAACCGATGAGCAGTTCTTC. It specifies CASNGPLTDEQFF.

The sample holds a few counts of this clonotype. The V call is TRBV2, the J call TRBJ1-1, with D unresolved. From germline, CDR1 is SNHLY and CDR2 FYNNEI. V lost 8 bases to trimming and J lost 6 bases, with 13 bases between them. This CDR3 is built from 12 residues. The CDR3 bases are TGTGCCAGCTCACCGGGAGCAGCTGAAGCTTTCTTT. Translating gives CASSPGAAEAFF.

Details on this clonotype: A much bigger clone sits one base away, suggesting this may be a read error. The chain combines TRBV7-9 with TRBJ2-4, with 9 nucleotides matching TRBD1. This CDR3 has 14 residues. The germline gives CDR1 SEHNR, CDR2 FQNEAQ (reference sequence). The CDR3 protein is CVSSPRTGVDFQYF. In DNA form, the CDR3 reads TGTGTCAGCAGCCCCCGGACAGGGGTGGATTTTCAGTACTTC.